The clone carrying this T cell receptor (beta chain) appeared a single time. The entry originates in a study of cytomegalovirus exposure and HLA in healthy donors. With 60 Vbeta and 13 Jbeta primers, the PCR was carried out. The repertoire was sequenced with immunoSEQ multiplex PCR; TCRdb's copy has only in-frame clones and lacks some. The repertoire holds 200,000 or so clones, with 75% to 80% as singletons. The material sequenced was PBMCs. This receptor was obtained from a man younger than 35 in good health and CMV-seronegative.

CDR3 bases: TGTGCCAGCAGTTATCAGCCCCGCGCGGGACAGGGGAGTATGGGCACAGATACGCAGTATTTT. It encodes CASSYQPRAGQGSMGTDTQYF. The chain has TRBV27 and TRBJ2-3; 10 positions match TRBD1. Trimming removed 4 bases from V and 1 base from J; junction bases left unmatched: 20. Germline assignment: CDR1 MNHEY and CDR2 SMNVEV (reference sequence). The CDR3 totals 21 residues.